This section outlines one T cell receptor beta chain sequence together with its context. The data stem from a study of Ad26.COV2.S vaccination and SARS-CoV-2 variants. Produced via immunoSEQ multiplex PCR; TCRdb's table is partial and in-frame only. This table has more than 300,000 clones, 70% to 90% appearing once. Regarding treatment: roughly 19 received Ad26.COV2.S at low or high dose, single or two shots; 5 received placebo; per-sample allocation not given. The study sampled participants on day 63 after the first vaccine or placebo injection. Donation came from an adult in Boston who was aged 18-55 years. V lost 0 bases to trimming and J lost 6 bases; unmatched junction nucleotides: 11. Germline CDR1 reads SGHKS; CDR2 reads YYEKEE (reference sequence). This CDR3 contains 18 residues.

This clonotype originated in a person aged 18-60 years who received the Ad26.COV2.S COVID-19 vaccine or a placebo. This sample comprised peripheral blood, obtained in a trial of Ad26.COV2.S vaccine versus placebo. The J gene is TRBJ2-2, the V gene TRBV5-5, with 10 bases identical to TRBD2. CDR3 bases: TGTGCCAGCAGCTTGGCCTCTAGCGGGGGATTAGGATCCGGGGAGCTGTTTTTT. It specifies CASSLASSGGLGSGELFF.